This T cell receptor beta chain was identified during a study of T cells in tuberculosis. Trimming removed 4 bases from V and 4 bases from J; junction bases left unmatched: 2. Germline assignment: CDR1 SGHVS and CDR2 FNYEAQ. The CDR3 runs 13 residues. Using immunoSEQ multiplex PCR, the repertoire was profiled, and TCRdb retains in-frame clones only, with some absent. The table has about 23,000 clones, around 97% seen once. What was sequenced was PBMCs. The source of this sequence is a donor aged 10 to 29 with latent tuberculosis or without tuberculosis infection. J is TRBJ1-1 and V is TRBV7-6; 8 bases match TRBD1. The CDR3 reads CASSSDRGTEAFF. The CDR3 bases are TGTGCCAGCAGCTCAGACAGGGGCACTGAAGCTTTCTTT.